This TCR beta chain was found in a study of CD8 T cells in ankylosing spondylitis. Points from the study as a whole: Disease-associated clones were CD8+ and fairly uncommon in peripheral blood.

The V segment lost 8 bases and the J segment 3 bases; nucleotides outside the gene matches: 7. The CDR3 length is 14 residues. Looked up from germline, CDR1 is MDHEN and CDR2 is SYDVKM. This clonotype has only a few counts. Its antigen is as yet unknown. TCRdb reanalysed the 5' RACE reads using MiXCR and keeps one entry per CDR3 protein. This table has around 330,000 distinct CDR3 sequences, approximately 10% appearing once. Sequenced: blood, either unsorted or a sorted T cell fraction (not recorded which). The chain is built from TRBV28 and TRBJ2-7, with TRBD2 matching 10 bases. The origin of this receptor is a female donor with ankylosing spondylitis or in good health (not recorded which). The CDR3, as DNA: TGTGCCAGCTCTATAGCGGGAGGCGACTACGAGCAGTACTTC. Translating gives CASSIAGGDYEQYF. Full variable domain (remainder filled in from reference TRBV28 and TRBJ2-7): DVKVTQSSRYLVKRTGEKVFLECVQDMDHENMFWYRQDPGLGLRLIYFSYDVKMKEKGDIPEGYSVSREKKERFSLILESASTNQTSMYLCASSIAGGDYEQYFGPGTRLTVT.